These 16 T cell receptor beta chains were all obtained from the same sample, sequenced in a study of blood T cells in healthy people across ages. Combining a sample-barcoded 5' primer with a J-beta primer mix, a second PCR ran for roughly 6 to 12 cycles. TCRdb independently ran MiXCR on the 5' RACE reads; one entry per CDR3 protein. This table has 1.8 million or so distinct CDR3 sequences, approximately 39% appearing once. The sample taken for sequencing was blood. Source of these receptors: a human donor in good health.

The CDR3 nucleotides are TGCAGTGCTACCCGGGACAGGGGGCCAAATACGCAGTATTTT. This translates into CSATRDRGPNTQYF. This chain joins TRBV20-1 and TRBJ2-3, with 12 bases fitting TRBD1. Looked up from germline, CDR1 is DFQATT and CDR2 is SNEGSKA (reference sequence). The CDR3 loop spans 14 amino acids. The J segment lost 7 bases and the V segment lost 4 bases, leaving 6 bases of the junction unmatched.

Worth noting for this clonotype: This sequence may be a read error, since a much larger clone differs from it by one base. The V and J genes are TRBV9 and TRBJ1-1; D is undetermined. Germline V gene data show CDR1 as SGDLS and CDR2 as YYNGEE. The CDR3 contains 15 residues. V lost 3 bases and J lost 1, with 13 bases in between. The CDR3 sequence: CASSAGPTGNTEAFF. The DNA of the CDR3 is TGTGCCAGCAGCGCCGGACCGACGGGGAACACTGAAGCTTTCTTT.

This sequence joins TRBV10-3 and TRBJ1-6; D is possibly TRBD1 (6 bases). This CDR3 has 16 residues. Trimming shortened V by 4 bases and J by 7 bases, and 17 bases separated the two germline ends. Germline values: CDR1 ENHRY, CDR2 SYGVKD. CDR3 sequence reads: CAISASERGHNSPLHF. In DNA, the CDR3 is TGTGCCATCAGTGCGTCAGAGAGGGGACACAATTCACCCCTCCACTTT.

This clonotype was observed a few times. The rearrangement links TRBV12-3 or TRBV12-4 to TRBJ1-1; 9 nucleotides align to TRBD1. The CDR3 is 15 residues long. V dropped 6 bases and J dropped 5; count of bases not matched to a gene: 10. The CDR3 loop reads CASRFSGTGKTEAFF. CDR3 bases: TGTGCCAGCAGATTCTCCGGGACAGGGAAGACTGAAGCTTTCTTT.

The chain employs TRBV30 and TRBJ1-2; 8 positions agree with TRBD1. This CDR3 is 13 amino acids long. The V segment lost 4 bases and the J segment 8 bases; nucleotides outside the gene matches: 9. Germline lookup yields CDR1 GTSNPN and CDR2 SVGIG (reference sequence). The CDR3 loop reads CAWTLSGGDGYTF. CDR3 DNA sequence: TGTGCCTGGACTCTTTCAGGGGGCGACGGCTACACCTTC.

This clonotype has at least ten counts. The chain joins TRBV4-3 to TRBJ2-1, with 8 positions matching TRBD2. The CDR3 runs to 14 residues. The ends lost 4 bases at V and 4 bases at J; junction bases unmatched: 3. In germline, CDR1 is LGHNA, CDR2 YSLEER. As DNA, the CDR3 is TGCGCCAGCAGCCCGGGACTAGAATACAATGAGCAGTTCTTC. Amino acid sequence: CASSPGLEYNEQFF.

On this clonotype itself: With a much larger clone just one base away, this may be a read error. V usage is TRBV7-3 and J usage is TRBJ2-7, with D perhaps given as TRBD1 or TRBD2 (5 bases each). The CDR3 contains 15 residues. Per germline, CDR1 SGHTA and CDR2 FQGTGA. CDR3 protein: CAGSPGHFAPYEQYF. The DNA of the CDR3 is TGTGCCGGCAGCCCGGGGCACTTCGCCCCCTACGAGCAGTACTTC.

This clonotype came up many times. The J gene is TRBJ1-4, the V gene TRBV10-3; D might be TRBD1 (5 bases). The germline V and J ends were trimmed by 7 bases and 6 bases, with 12 bases remaining between them. The germline CDR1 and CDR2 sequences are ENHRY and SYGVKD. This CDR3 comprises 13 residues. The CDR3 loop is CAIMGEFDEKLFF. Written as DNA, the CDR3 is TGTGCCATCATGGGGGAGTTCGATGAAAAACTGTTTTTT.

The gene calls are TRBV4-1 and TRBJ2-2, with D perhaps matching TRBD1 (5 bases). This CDR3 is built from 15 residues. Germline-derived CDR1 and CDR2 are MGHRA and YSYEKL. Deletions cut 3 bases from V and 5 bases from J, with 13 bases between. CDR3 sequence: CASSQIDRATGELFF. DNA for the CDR3: TGCGCCAGCAGCCAGATAGACAGAGCGACCGGGGAGCTGTTTTTT.

This sequence joins TRBV11-2 and TRBJ2-1; D not resolved. V gave up 5 bases and J gave up 6 bases, with 17 bases separating them. This CDR3 has 15 residues. CDR1 is SGHAT and CDR2 is FQNNGV in the germline V gene. This CDR3 reads CASSPIPHMFNEQFF. The CDR3 DNA follows: TGTGCCAGCAGCCCAATCCCCCATATGTTCAATGAGCAGTTCTTC.

This clonotype occurred a few times. This rearrangement joins TRBV28 to TRBJ2-5; 16 positions agree with TRBD2. The CDR3 is made up of 17 amino acids. In germline, CDR1 is MDHEN, CDR2 SYDVKM. V dropped 5 bases and J dropped 5; count of bases not matched to a gene: 8. CDR3 DNA sequence: TGTGCCAGCAGTCCCTCAGGGGGACTAGCGGGAGGGGAGACCCAGTACTTC. Translation: CASSPSGGLAGGETQYF.

This clonotype was seen a handful of times. This rearrangement joins TRBV27 to TRBJ1-4; 7 nucleotides match TRBD1. Unmatched junction bases numbered 2, after V lost 8 bases and J lost 2 bases. CDR1 and CDR2 (germline): MNHEY, SMNVEV (reference sequence). The CDR3 has 13 amino acids. CDR3 DNA: TGTGCCAGCGGAGGGGGCACTAATGAAAAACTGTTTTTT. The encoded protein is CASGGGTNEKLFF.

V is TRBV20-1 and J is TRBJ1-4; D is perhaps TRBD1 (5 bases). From germline, CDR1 is DFQATT and CDR2 SNEGSKA (reference sequence). This CDR3 spans 17 amino acids. Trimming shortened V by 0 bases and J by 3 bases, and 17 bases separated the two germline ends. This chain's CDR3 is CSARDYHGREANEKLFF. The CDR3 DNA is TGCAGTGCTAGAGATTATCACGGCAGGGAGGCTAATGAAAAACTGTTTTTT.

The rearrangement links TRBV29-1 to TRBJ2-5; D is perhaps TRBD1 (5 bases). The V and J ends lost 5 bases and 6 bases respectively, with 16 bases between them. The CDR3 is 13 amino acids. Germline V CDR1 and CDR2: SQVTM, ANQGSEA. CDR3 sequence (DNA): TGCAGCGTTCCTAAAGGGGCTTGGAAGACCCAGTACTTC. The encoded protein is CSVPKGAWKTQYF.

This clonotype was recorded many times. The chain uses TRBV7-3 and TRBJ2-3; 8 bases are shared with TRBD2. This CDR3 is built from 14 residues. V shed 5 bases, J shed 6 bases, and the junction held 7 bases outside the gene matches. CDR1 is SGHTA and CDR2 is FQGTGA in the germline V gene. The CDR3 nucleotides read TGTGCCAGCAGCCCTGGGGGACTAGTTGATACGCAGTATTTT. It yields the protein CASSPGGLVDTQYF.

The V and J genes are TRBV11-3 and TRBJ2-1, with D uncertain. Deletions cut 6 bases from V and 0 bases from J, with 21 bases between. The CDR3 has 18 residues. CDR1 is SGHNT, CDR2 YENEEA, per germline. In nucleotides, the CDR3 is TGTGCCAGCAGAAAGACGAGCGTCTCTTTTCTCTCCTACAATGAGCAGTTCTTC. Protein product: CASRKTSVSFLSYNEQFF.